The 8 T cell receptor beta chains below come from one sample, sequenced in a study of T cells in Graves' hyperthyroidism and ophthalmopathy. TCR beta CDR3 regions were amplified from RNA. A first-round RT-PCR of the TCR CDR3 used the HTBI primer set. One entry per CDR3 protein, called by TCRdb with MiXCR from the multiplex PCR reads. Of around 340,000 distinct CDR3 sequences in the sample, roughly 17% were seen once. The sequenced sample was blood. The receptors originated from a man aged 30-40 years with Graves' hyperthyroidism.

This clonotype was found a few times. The rearrangement links TRBV6-5 to TRBJ2-2; 8 bases map to TRBD2. After removal of 0 bases from V and 7 bases from J, the junction contained 4 bases not matched to a gene. Germline CDR1 MNHEY, CDR2 SVGAGI. This CDR3 is 15 amino acids long. The CDR3 is CASSYSGLGVGELFF. CDR3 nucleotide sequence: TGTGCCAGCAGTTACTCGGGACTAGGGGTCGGGGAGCTGTTTTTT.

The table lists this clonotype with a few counts. The V and J genes are TRBV25-1 and TRBJ2-5; either TRBD1 or TRBD2 may fit D (5 bases each). There are 14 residues in the CDR3. Trimming cost V 5 bases and J 4 bases, with 14 bases left between them. The V gene's germline CDR1 is MGHDK and CDR2 SYGVNS. The CDR3 DNA follows: TGTGCCAGCAGTAACTCCGGGGACCGAGAGACCCAGTACTTC. It specifies CASSNSGDRETQYF.

This clonotype was found many times. The gene calls are TRBV20-1 and TRBJ1-5; D might be TRBD1 (6 bases). The CDR3 spans 16 residues. Germline assignment: CDR1 DFQATT and CDR2 SNEGSKA (reference sequence). V was clipped by 1 base and J by 0 bases, with 13 bases between them. The CDR3: CSARGGQGYSNQPQHF. Here the CDR3 DNA reads TGCAGTGCTAGAGGGGGCCAGGGGTATAGCAATCAGCCCCAGCATTTT.

The chain couples TRBV6-4 to TRBJ1-4, with a tentative D call TRBD1 (5 bases). This CDR3 has 13 residues. CDR1 is MRHNA, CDR2 SNTAGT, per germline. V lost 3 bases, J lost 10 bases, and 12 bases lay in between. The CDR3 DNA reads TGTGCCAGCAGTGAGGGGCGACGAGGAAAACTGTTTTTT. Translating gives CASSEGRRGKLFF.

Many counts were recorded for this clonotype. The rearrangement uses TRBV20-1 and TRBJ2-3; tentatively, D is TRBD1 (6 bases). V lost 0 bases and J 6 bases, leaving 13 bases between the germline ends. CDR1 is DFQATT, CDR2 SNEGSKA, per germline (reference sequence). CDR3 size: 14 residues. The DNA of the CDR3 is TGCAGTGCTAGAGACGAACAGGGTTTGGATACGCAGTATTTT. This gives the protein CSARDEQGLDTQYF.

There are many counts of this clonotype. This chain links TRBV28 with TRBJ2-4; no reliable D call. V was pared by 2 bases and J by 8 bases, with 19 bases between. The CDR3 has 16 residues. The germline V gene encodes CDR1 MDHEN and CDR2 SYDVKM. The CDR3 loop reads CASSLGGSQARDIQYF. The CDR3 DNA sequence: TGTGCCAGCAGTTTAGGTGGCTCGCAGGCAAGGGACATTCAGTACTTC.

V is TRBV5-1 and J is TRBJ2-3, with 8 bases aligning to TRBD1. This CDR3 is built from 13 residues. Germline CDR1 reads SGHRS; CDR2 reads YFSETQ. V gave up 4 bases and J gave up 7 bases; unmatched junction bases: 5. In DNA form, the CDR3 reads TGCGCCAGCAGCCTAGGGACAGGCAATACGCAGTATTTT. Amino acid sequence: CASSLGTGNTQYF.

This clonotype showed up many times. The CDR3 DNA reads as TGTGCCACCAGCTGGCAGCGAAGGAATGAGCAGTTCTTC. This translates into CATSWQRRNEQFF. J is TRBJ2-1 and V is TRBV15; no definite D call. V dropped 5 bases and J dropped 7 bases, with 12 bases sitting between them. CDR1 is LNHNV and CDR2 is YYDKDF in the germline V gene (reference sequence). The CDR3 runs to 13 residues.